This T cell receptor (beta chain) was sequenced in a study of Ad26.COV2.S vaccination and SARS-CoV-2 variants (dated by TCRdb to the early 2020s). For the wider study: Donors in the vaccine arm were drawn from COV1001, a phase I-IIa trial of Ad26.COV2.S in healthy adults that was multicentre, randomized, double-blind and placebo-controlled. A total of around 32 samples were included in the TCR-sequenced set, comprising about 20 Ad26.COV2.S vaccine recipients, 5 placebo recipients and 8 SARS-CoV-2 convalescent individuals. Blinding of investigators to trial group allocation was maintained during experiments and outcome assessment. Sequencing of the TCRbeta repertoire served to evaluate the specificity and breadth of SARS-CoV-2-reactive T cell receptors following Ad26.COV2.S vaccination. Trial participants were randomized into five groups of five: low-dose or high-dose Ad26.COV2.S given once or twice, or placebo on both occasions. Ad26.COV2.S was administered intramuscularly at a dose of 5x10^10 or 1x10^11 viral particles, either as one shot or as two shots given 56 days apart.

A remark on this clone: Its antigen is unknown. Per-base quality was not reported, and no clone a single base away is much larger than it.

The immunoSEQ Assay was used to sequence TCRbeta CDR3 regions. After extraction, genomic DNA underwent amplification by bias-controlled multiplex PCR, followed by high-throughput sequencing. In the paper's pipeline: To quantify the absolute abundance of every unique TCRbeta CDR3 region, sequences were collapsed and filtered. Usable DNA was measured by amplifying reference genes present in all nucleated cells, and TCRbeta template counts were normalized to that usable DNA to estimate T cell fraction. Repertoire TCRs were annotated as SARS-CoV-2-specific by exact matching of V gene, CDR3 amino acid sequence and J gene to a known reactive TCR set. The reference SARS-CoV-2 TCR set came from MIRA and was filtered for enrichment in COVID-19-positive ImmuneCODE repertoires, removing public or cross-reactive TCRs. Drawing on the MIRA antigens, annotated TCRs were analysed further at the level of specific ORF or position within ORF. Breadth was defined as annotated unique rearrangements over total unique productive rearrangements; depth was the summed frequency of those rearrangements. Two-sided Wilcoxon rank-sum tests were applied when comparing TCR breadth between groups. Imported from immuneACCESS, the table was reduced by TCRdb to in-frame sequences with V and J called. These copies leave out some clones; in studies compared against another copy, an unresolved V gene accounts for under half, and the cause of the remainder is not known. V, J and clone size are taken as reported in that table, and D and trimming were inferred from the DNA itself. The sample table holds hundreds of thousands of clones, of which 89% were seen once. The top ten constitute roughly 1.5% of the sample.

Interpreted using the paper, the treatment or condition label stands for: around 19 received Ad26.COV2.S at low or high dose, single or two shots; several received placebo; per-sample allocation not given. Repertoires of vaccine and placebo recipients were sequenced from samples collected on day 63 after the first injection. Cohort 1b enrolled around 24 adults aged 18-55 years at a single site in Boston, USA, between 29 July and 7 August 2020. Ad26.COV2.S was a replication-incompetent adenovirus type 26 vector expressing a prefusion-stabilized SARS-CoV-2 spike protein from the original Wuhan strain. Study-wide conclusions, independent of this receptor: The study was not powered to compare responses between vaccine doses or regimens. After vaccination, substantial breadth of spike-specific CD8+ and CD4+ T cell responses was reported. Compared with placebo recipients, Ad26.COV2.S recipients showed higher spike-specific TCR breadth (P = 0.0014). The authors noted that total T cell responses may have been underestimated by the TCR breadth and depth analyses. Non-spike TCR breadth was comparable between vaccine and placebo recipients, consistent with the vaccine containing only spike.

Inclusive of the bounding cysteine and phenylalanine, the CDR3 is 14 residues long. This entry keeps only the CDR3 DNA: 42 bases, framed from base 1. Based on the germline V gene, the CDR1 and CDR2 sequences are SNHLY and FYNNEI. After removal of 6 bases from V and 2 bases from J, the junction retains 2 bases not matched to a gene. The sample was peripheral blood, taken in a trial of Ad26.COV2.S vaccine versus placebo. The rearranged segments are TRBV2 and TRBJ2-5; TRBD2 lines up with 11 middle nucleotides. The source of this sequence is a person between 18 and 59 years old who received the Ad26.COV2.S COVID-19 vaccine or a placebo. The CDR3 has the sequence CASSRLAGQETQYF. The DNA reads TGTGCCAGCAGCCGACTAGCGGGGCAAGAGACCCAGTACTTC.